This T cell receptor (beta chain) appears in the sequencing data of a study of blood T cells in healthy people across ages. Primers used in a second PCR of about 7 to 12 cycles were a sample-barcoded 5' primer and a J-beta primer mix. Researchers report that a template-switch adaptor with 12 random nucleotides tagged each cDNA molecule. A single record per CDR3 protein comes from TCRdb applying MiXCR to the 5' RACE reads. This table holds around 1.7 million distinct CDR3 sequences, about 30% found once. This CDR3 has 14 residues. Germline V lookup: CDR1 SGDLS, CDR2 YYNGEE. V gave up 3 bases and J gave up 5 bases, with 14 bases separating them.

The gene calls are TRBV9 and TRBJ2-5, with D perhaps TRBD1 (6 bases). This clonotype originated in a woman in her twenties or thirties in good health. Sequencing input: blood. The CDR3 sequence: CASSEGDRGETQYF. The CDR3 DNA reads TGTGCCAGCAGCGAGGGGGACCGCGGGGAGACCCAGTACTTC.